This TCR beta chain was sequenced in a study of T cells after yellow fever vaccination. The CDR3 has 16 residues. Trimming left V 4 bases short and J 3 bases short, with 16 bases between. CDR1 is SGHRS and CDR2 is YFSETQ in the germline V gene. One entry per CDR3 protein, called by TCRdb with MiXCR from the 5' RACE reads. The repertoire consists of hundreds of thousands of distinct CDR3 sequences, with just over 20% occurring once and the leading ten covering roughly a sixth. For this clonotype: Its antigen is unknown.

Study-wide results and limits: After the booster, roughly 96% of CD4 and around nine tenths of CD8 primary-response clones were re-detected.

Sequenced here: PBMCs, sampled about 21 days after the first yellow fever vaccination. This sequence was found in a man between 18 and 35 years old who received the YFV17D yellow fever vaccine. The chain couples TRBV5-1 to TRBJ2-2; tentative D call: TRBD1 (6 bases). The CDR3 loop reads CASSPGPWTDTGELFF. Here the CDR3 DNA reads TGCGCCAGCAGCCCCGGCCCCTGGACAGACACCGGGGAGCTGTTTTTT.